This T cell receptor beta chain appears in the sequencing data of a study of beta chain features in type 1 diabetes. Note on this clone: Its target is unknown.

Study-wide points: Reduced insertions and increased deletions marked VDJ junctions in type 1 diabetes patients. TCRB CDR3s from Type 1 diabetes patients were moderately but significantly shorter in all four CD4+ subsets.

All of the sorted populations showed purity greater than 98%. The whole isolated RNA underwent reverse transcription, so sequencing captured expressed TCRB transcripts. TCRdb's copy holds only in-frame clones and misses some; the assay was immunoSEQ multiplex PCR. The profile covers 630,000 or so clones, with more than 13% appearing a single time and just under 0.04% taken by the ten largest. The clonotype was recovered from a man between 18 and 35 years old with type 1 diabetes. Sequenced input: naive CD4+ T cells from blood.

The CDR3 coding sequence is TGTGCCTGCGAGGTTTATGGGAATGAAAAACTGTTTTTT. The encoded protein is CACEVYGNEKLFF. The V gene is TRBV30, the J gene TRBJ1-4; the D is unclear. This CDR3 has 13 residues. The V and J ends lost 6 bases and 5 bases respectively, with 13 bases between them. CDR1 is GTSNPN and CDR2 is SVGIG in the germline V gene (reference sequence).